These T cell receptor beta chains were read from a single sample in a study of PD-1 blockade in classical Hodgkin lymphoma. Assay used: immunoSEQ multiplex PCR; TCRdb lists only in-frame clones, some missing. Of over 3,500 clones listed, approximately 66% are singletons. This specimen consisted of peripheral blood mononuclear cells (PBMCs), obtained before the second cycle of nivolumab. The receptors were gathered from a human donor with classical Hodgkin lymphoma. Both conserved end residues are part of each CDR3. The D gene is left open where the match is weak. Part of the rows lack a size; the others show once, few, many or a class for expanded clones.

DNA: TGTGCCAGCAGTCCCGGGACAGGGCGCACAGATACGCAGTATTTT
CDR3: CASSPGTGRTDTQYF
J: TRBJ2-3
D: TRBD1
size: few
V: TRBV7-3

DNA: TGTGCCAGCAGCGAGACCGGGACAGGAGCTTCACCCCTCCACTTT
CDR3: CASSETGTGASPLHF
J: TRBJ1-6
D: TRBD1
size: NA
V: TRBV9

DNA: TGTGCCAGCAGTGTTAAAGGTATACGCGGTGAGCAGTTCTTC
CDR3: CASSVKGIRGEQFF
J: TRBJ2-1
D: NA
size: NA
V: TRBV27

DNA: TGCAGCGTTGTATTAAGTATGAACACTGAAGCTTTCTTT
CDR3: CSVVLSMNTEAFF
J: TRBJ1-1
D: NA
size: NA
V: TRBV29-1

DNA: TGTGCCTGGAGTGTACGACAGGAGCAGTTCTTC
CDR3: CAWSVRQEQFF
J: TRBJ2-1
D: NA
size: NA
V: TRBV30

DNA: TGCGCCAGCAGCTTGCTTGGACAGGGAAACACCATATATTTT
CDR3: CASSLLGQGNTIYF
J: TRBJ1-3
D: NA
size: NA
V: TRBV5-1

DNA: TGTGCCAGCAGCTTAGATCCCCAAACGCCCCAGCATTTT
CDR3: CASSLDPQTPQHF
J: TRBJ1-5
D: NA
size: NA
V: TRBV11-2

DNA: TGTGCCAGCAGTTCCCCCGAGGTGGGGGGCAAAAACATTCAGTACTTC
CDR3: CASSSPEVGGKNIQYF
J: TRBJ2-4
D: NA
size: NA
V: TRBV28

DNA: TGTGCCAGCAGCCAAGCCCGCAGCGGTTCCTCTAGCACAGATACGCAGTATTTT
CDR3: CASSQARSGSSSTDTQYF
J: TRBJ2-3
D: NA
size: NA
V: TRBV14

DNA: TGTGCCAGCAGCCTTGAGGGGAGCGCCTACGAGCAGTACTTC
CDR3: CASSLEGSAYEQYF
J: TRBJ2-7
D: NA
size: once
V: TRBV4-2

DNA: TGTGCCAGCAGCTTGGATGAGCAGTTCTTC
CDR3: CASSLDEQFF
J: TRBJ2-1
D: NA
size: once
V: TRBV7-2

DNA: TGTGCCAGCAGCTTAGGAGTGGCGGGAGGGTATGAGCAGTTCTTC
CDR3: CASSLGVAGGYEQFF
J: TRBJ2-1
D: TRBD2
size: NA
V: TRBV7-2

DNA: TGTGCCAGCAGTTCCCGGGGACTAACCCCAAAGATCAATGAGCAGTTCTTC
CDR3: CASSSRGLTPKINEQFF
J: TRBJ2-1
D: TRBD2
size: NA
V: TRBV27

DNA: TGTGCCAGCAGTTATGCGGGAAAGGTCACAGATACGCAGTATTTT
CDR3: CASSYAGKVTDTQYF
J: TRBJ2-3
D: NA
size: once
V: TRBV27

DNA: TGTGCTAGCAGCTTAGGGCCAGGGTACACCGGGGAGCTGTTTTTT
CDR3: CASSLGPGYTGELFF
J: TRBJ2-2
D: NA
size: NA
V: TRBV7-7

DNA: TGTGCCAGCAGTTCCCCCTCGGGGGGTCTCTCTGGGGCCAACGTCCTGACTTTC
CDR3: CASSSPSGGLSGANVLTF
J: TRBJ2-6
D: TRBD2
size: NA
V: TRBV28

DNA: TGTGCCAGCAGTGGGACGGGGGCAGTTCTTACCGGGGAGCTGTTTTTT
CDR3: CASSGTGAVLTGELFF
J: TRBJ2-2
D: NA
size: NA
V: TRBV9

DNA: TGTGCCAGCAGTTTTGGCGCTTCCCTGAACTCCTACGAGCAGTACTTC
CDR3: CASSFGASLNSYEQYF
J: TRBJ2-7
D: NA
size: NA
V: TRBV27

DNA: TGTGCCGTCAGGGCGAATCAGCCCCAGCATTTT
CDR3: CAVRANQPQHF
J: TRBJ1-5
D: NA
size: NA
V: TRBV7-9

DNA: TGTGCCATCAGTGGACCCCCAGGTGGGAGGTCGGATGAGCAGTTCTTC
CDR3: CAISGPPGGRSDEQFF
J: TRBJ2-1
D: NA
size: NA
V: TRBV10-3

DNA: TGCAGCGGTCGGGGAGATACCGAGCAGTACTTC
CDR3: CSGRGDTEQYF
J: TRBJ2-7
D: NA
size: NA
V: TRBV20-1

DNA: TGTGCCAGCAGTCCGATGGCCGGACAGGGGACGAGCTCTGGAAACACCATATATTTT
CDR3: CASSPMAGQGTSSGNTIYF
J: TRBJ1-3
D: TRBD1
size: NA
V: TRBV16

DNA: TGTGCCAGCAGGGGGACCTCTGGGGCCAACGTCCTGACTTTC
CDR3: CASRGTSGANVLTF
J: TRBJ2-6
D: NA
size: NA
V: TRBV28

DNA: TGTGCCAGCAGTCTTCAGGGGCTGGGTGAAGCTTTCTTT
CDR3: CASSLQGLGEAFF
J: TRBJ1-1
D: NA
size: NA
V: TRBV6-5

DNA: TGTGCCAGCTCACCCTCCCGGACAGACTACAATGAGCAGTTCTTC
CDR3: CASSPSRTDYNEQFF
J: TRBJ2-1
D: NA
size: NA
V: TRBV18